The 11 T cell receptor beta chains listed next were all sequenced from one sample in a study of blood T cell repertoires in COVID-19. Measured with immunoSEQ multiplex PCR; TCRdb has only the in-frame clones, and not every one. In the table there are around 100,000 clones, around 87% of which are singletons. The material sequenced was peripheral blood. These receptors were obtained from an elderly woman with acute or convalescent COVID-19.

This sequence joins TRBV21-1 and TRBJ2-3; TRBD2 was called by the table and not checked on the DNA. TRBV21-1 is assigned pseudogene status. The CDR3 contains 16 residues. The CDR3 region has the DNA TGTGCCAGCAGCAAAGGGAGCCTAGCGGGCACAGATACGCAGTATTTT. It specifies CASSKGSLAGTDTQYF.

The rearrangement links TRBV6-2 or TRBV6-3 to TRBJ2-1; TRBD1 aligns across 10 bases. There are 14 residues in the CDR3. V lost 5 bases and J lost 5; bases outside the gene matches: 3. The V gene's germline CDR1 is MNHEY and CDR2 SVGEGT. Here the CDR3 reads CASSRQGAHNEQFF. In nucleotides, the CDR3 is TGTGCCAGCAGTCGACAGGGGGCTCACAATGAGCAGTTCTTC.

The CDR3 DNA follows: TGTGCCACCAGTGACGGAGGACTAGCGGGAGGCACAGATACGCAGTATTTT. Its translation: CATSDGGLAGGTDTQYF. The V call is TRBV24-1, the J call TRBJ2-3; 13 bases are shared with TRBD2. The CDR3 has 17 amino acids. Germline V gene lookup returns CDR1 KGHDR and CDR2 SFDVKD. The junction had 4 bases not matched to a gene; V was cut back by 4 bases and J by 1 base.

The CDR3 sequence: CASSLGEHWNYGYTF. CDR3 DNA: TGTGCCAGCAGCTTGGGAGAGCATTGGAACTATGGCTACACCTTC. This rearrangement joins TRBV7-9 to TRBJ1-2; the D is unclear. V was shortened by 3 bases and J by 2 bases, with 13 bases between the two germline ends. In germline, CDR1 is SEHNR, CDR2 FQNEAQ (reference sequence). This CDR3 spans 15 amino acids. Variable domain in full (rest from reference TRBV7-9 and TRBJ1-2): DTGVSQNPRHKITKRGQNVTFRCDPISEHNRLYWYRQTLGQGPEFLTYFQNEAQLEKSRLLSDRFSAERPKGSFSTLEIQRTEQGDSAMYLCASSLGEHWNYGYTFGSGTRLTVV.

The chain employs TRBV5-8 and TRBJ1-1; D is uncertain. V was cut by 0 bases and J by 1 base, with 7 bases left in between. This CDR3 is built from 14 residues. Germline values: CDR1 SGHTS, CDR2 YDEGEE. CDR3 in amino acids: CASSLGRGNTEAFF. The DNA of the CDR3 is TGTGCCAGCAGCTTGGGCAGAGGGAACACTGAAGCTTTCTTT.

In DNA, the CDR3 is TGTGCCATCAGTGAGTCGAGGGCAAGTAATCAGCCCCAGCATTTT. Its protein is CAISESRASNQPQHF. V usage is TRBV10-3 and J usage is TRBJ1-5, with D unclear. The CDR3 is 15 amino acids. Germline-derived CDR1 and CDR2 are ENHRY and SYGVKD. Trimming left V 0 bases short and J 4 bases short, with 10 bases between.

CDR3 sequence: CASSHPSQGNTEAFF. CDR3 nucleotides: TGTGCCAGCAGCCACCCTTCTCAGGGAAACACTGAAGCTTTCTTT. The V gene is TRBV7-9, the J gene TRBJ1-1, with a weak D call TRBD1 (5 bases). V dropped 5 bases and J dropped 2 bases, with 15 bases sitting between them. Germline V gene lookup returns CDR1 SEHNR and CDR2 FQNEAQ (reference sequence). CDR3 size: 15 residues.

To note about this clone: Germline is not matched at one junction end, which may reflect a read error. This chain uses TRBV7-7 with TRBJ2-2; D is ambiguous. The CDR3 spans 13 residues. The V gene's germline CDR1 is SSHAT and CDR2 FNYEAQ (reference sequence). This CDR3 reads CASSLGSTGELFF. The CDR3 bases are TGTGCTAGCAGCTTAGGCAGCACCGGGGAGCTGTTTTTT.

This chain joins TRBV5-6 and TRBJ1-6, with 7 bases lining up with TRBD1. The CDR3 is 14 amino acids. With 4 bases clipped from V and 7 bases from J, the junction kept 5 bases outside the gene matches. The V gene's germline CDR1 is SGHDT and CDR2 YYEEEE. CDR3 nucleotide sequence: TGTGCCAGCAGCCGACAGGGAGGCAATTCACCCCTCCACTTT. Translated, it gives CASSRQGGNSPLHF.

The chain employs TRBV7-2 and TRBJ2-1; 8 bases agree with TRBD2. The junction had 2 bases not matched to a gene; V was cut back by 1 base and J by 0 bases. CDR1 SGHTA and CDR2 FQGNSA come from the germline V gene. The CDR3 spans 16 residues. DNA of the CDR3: TGTGCCAGCAGCTTAGTAGCGGGGAGCTCCTACAATGAGCAGTTCTTC. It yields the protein CASSLVAGSSYNEQFF.

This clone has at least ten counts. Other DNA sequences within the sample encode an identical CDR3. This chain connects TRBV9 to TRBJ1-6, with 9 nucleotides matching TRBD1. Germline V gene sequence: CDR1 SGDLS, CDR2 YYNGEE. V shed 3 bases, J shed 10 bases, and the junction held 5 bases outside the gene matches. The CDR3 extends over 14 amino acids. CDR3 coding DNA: TGTGCCAGCAGCGCCACGACAGGGGGATCACCCCTCCACTTT. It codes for CASSATTGGSPLHF.